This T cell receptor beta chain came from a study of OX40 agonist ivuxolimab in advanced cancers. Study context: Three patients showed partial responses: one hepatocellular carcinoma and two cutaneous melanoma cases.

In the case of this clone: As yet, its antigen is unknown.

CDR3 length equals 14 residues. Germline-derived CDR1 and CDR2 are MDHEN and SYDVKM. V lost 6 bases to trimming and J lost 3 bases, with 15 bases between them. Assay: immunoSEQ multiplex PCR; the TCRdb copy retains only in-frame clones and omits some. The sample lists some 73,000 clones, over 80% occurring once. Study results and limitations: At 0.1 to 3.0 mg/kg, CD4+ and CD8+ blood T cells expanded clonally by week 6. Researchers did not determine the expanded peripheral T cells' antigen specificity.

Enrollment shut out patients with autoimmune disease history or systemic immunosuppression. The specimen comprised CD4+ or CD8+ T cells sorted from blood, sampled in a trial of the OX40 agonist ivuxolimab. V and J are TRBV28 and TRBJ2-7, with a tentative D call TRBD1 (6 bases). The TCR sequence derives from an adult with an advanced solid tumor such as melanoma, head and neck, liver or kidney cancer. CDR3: CASSRRGRNYEQYF. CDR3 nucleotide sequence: TGTGCCAGCAGCCGCAGGGGTAGGAACTACGAGCAGTACTTC.